Shown below are 9 T cell receptor beta chains from a single sample sequenced in a study of blood T cell repertoires in COVID-19. Clones were sequenced by immunoSEQ multiplex PCR, and TCRdb holds only the in-frame ones, with some missing. There are about 190,000 clones in the sample; 65% to 80% occur only once, and roughly 12% lies in the top ten. The sample taken for sequencing was peripheral blood. The receptor set was obtained from a man aged 50-59 years who had recovered from COVID-19.

The table lists this clone with a few counts. Other DNA sequences from this sample encode an identical CDR3 as well. The chain couples TRBV5-1 to TRBJ2-2, with TRBD1 identical over 11 bases. The CDR3 runs 16 residues. With V trimmed by 4 bases and J by 1 base, 3 bases remained unmatched. Germline V gene data show CDR1 as SGHRS and CDR2 as YFSETQ. This CDR3 is CASSPDRGLNTGELFF. In nucleotides, the CDR3 is TGCGCCAGCAGCCCGGACAGGGGGCTGAACACCGGGGAGCTGTTTTTT.

V and J are TRBV7-2 and TRBJ2-1; D is unresolved. The CDR3 loop spans 16 amino acids. Germline CDR1 SGHTA, CDR2 FQGNSA. The V end lost 2 bases, the J end lost 7 bases, and 18 bases lay between the germline ends. The CDR3 here is CASSLSHLPYVNEQFF. The CDR3 DNA sequence: TGTGCCAGCAGCTTAAGTCACTTGCCCTACGTTAATGAGCAGTTCTTC.

This clone was seen once. The chain couples TRBV7-9 to TRBJ1-5, with TRBD1 matching over 10 bases. V was clipped by 5 bases and J by 0 bases; unmatched bases: 7. The CDR3 length is 17 residues. CDR1 is SEHNR, CDR2 FQNEAQ, per germline (reference sequence). CDR3 sequence reads: CASSAGTGVYSNQPQHF. CDR3 DNA: TGTGCCAGCAGCGCCGGGACAGGGGTCTATAGCAATCAGCCCCAGCATTTT.

This clone was recorded a few times. The rearrangement links TRBV2 to TRBJ2-4; no clear D gene. The CDR3 contains 14 residues. V dropped 4 bases and J dropped 5 bases, with 12 bases sitting between them. Germline V gene lookup returns CDR1 SNHLY and CDR2 FYNNEI. The CDR3, as DNA: TGTGCCAGCAGTGGTAACCGTGGAGAAAACATTCAGTACTTC. This sequence encodes CASSGNRGENIQYF.

V and J are TRBV7-9 and TRBJ1-2; 9 bases line up with TRBD1. Unmatched junction bases numbered 3, after V lost 4 bases and J lost 3 bases. CDR1 and CDR2 (germline): SEHNR, FQNEAQ (reference sequence). CDR3 length: 14 residues. CDR3 sequence reads: CASSWGQGYYGYTF. CDR3 coding DNA: TGTGCCAGCAGCTGGGGACAGGGTTACTATGGCTACACCTTC.

The CDR3 is CASTPLRGGNEQFF. The CDR3 nucleotides read TGTGCCAGCACCCCCCTTAGAGGGGGCAATGAGCAGTTCTTC. V and J are TRBV6-6 and TRBJ2-1; tentative D call: TRBD1 (6 bases). Per germline, CDR1 MNHNY and CDR2 SVGAGI (reference sequence). Trimming took off 7 bases at V and 6 bases at J, with 16 bases between the two ends. The CDR3 is 14 residues long.

The rearrangement uses TRBV2 and TRBJ2-1; 9 bases align to TRBD2. V trimming: 5 bases; J trimming: 4 bases; junction bases outside the gene matches: 9. Germline V gene lookup returns CDR1 SNHLY and CDR2 FYNNEI. The CDR3 extends over 16 amino acids. This chain's CDR3 is CASSRLAAVMYNEQFF. The CDR3 nucleotides are TGTGCCAGCAGTAGACTAGCGGCAGTGATGTACAATGAGCAGTTCTTC. Supplemented by reference TRBV2 and TRBJ2-1, the full variable domain reads EPEVTQTPSHQVTQMGQEVILRCVPISNHLYFYWYRQILGQKVEFLVSFYNNEISEKSEIFDDQFSVERPDGSNFTLKIRSTKLEDSAMYFCASSRLAAVMYNEQFFGPGTRLTVL.

The V and J genes are TRBV19 and TRBJ1-4; D is undetermined. In germline, CDR1 is LNHDA, CDR2 SQIVND (reference sequence). This CDR3 region has 12 residues. V was pared by 5 bases and J by 4 bases, with 5 bases between. For the CDR3, the DNA is TGTGCCAGTAGTCCCCTTAATGAAAAACTGTTTTTT. The encoded protein is CASSPLNEKLFF. Drawing the rest from reference TRBV19 and TRBJ1-4, the complete variable domain is DGGITQSPKYLFRKEGQNVTLSCEQNLNHDAMYWYRQDPGQGLRLIYYSQIVNDFQKGDIAEGYSVSREKKESFPLTVTSAQKNPTAFYLCASSPLNEKLFFGSGTQLSVL.

The chain carries TRBV6-2 or TRBV6-3 and TRBJ2-5, with 16 bases matching TRBD2. CDR3 length: 17 residues. Unmatched junction bases numbered 3, after V lost 4 bases and J lost 1 base. Germline CDR1 MNHEY, CDR2 SVGEGT. The CDR3, as DNA: TGTGCCAGCAGTTTCGGGACTAGCGGGAGGGGCCAAGAGACCCAGTACTTC. It translates to CASSFGTSGRGQETQYF.